This entry lists 21 T cell receptor beta chains sequenced from one sample in a study of cytomegalovirus exposure and HLA in healthy donors. A multiplex PCR was run with 60 Vbeta primers and 13 Jbeta primers. Only in-frame clones appear in the TCRdb table, and some are missing; sequencing was by immunoSEQ multiplex PCR. This listing includes about 210,000 clones. Sequencing was done on a sample of PBMCs. Source of these receptors: a woman in her thirties in good health and CMV-seropositive.

The V gene is TRBV9, the J gene TRBJ1-1; D is perhaps TRBD1 (6 bases). Looked up from germline, CDR1 is SGDLS and CDR2 is YYNGEE. Trimming took off 4 bases at V and 0 bases at J, with 10 bases between the two ends. The CDR3 loop spans 14 amino acids. The CDR3 DNA follows: TGTGCCAGCAGCAGGACAGACATGAACACTGAAGCTTTCTTT. Amino acid sequence: CASSRTDMNTEAFF.

The J gene is TRBJ2-5, the V gene TRBV5-1, with D maybe TRBD2 (6 bases). The V gene lost 1 base and the J gene lost 5 bases, with 9 bases spanning the gap. The CDR3 is 13 residues long. Germline lookup yields CDR1 SGHRS and CDR2 YFSETQ. CDR3 sequence: CASSLPGEETQYF. CDR3 DNA: TGCGCCAGCAGCTTGCCGGGAGAGGAGACCCAGTACTTC.

V is TRBV5-8 and J is TRBJ2-5; D gene unclear. Looked up from germline, CDR1 is SGHTS and CDR2 is YDEGEE. V lost 0 bases to trimming and J lost 1 base, with 4 bases between them. The CDR3 extends over 13 amino acids. CDR3 amino acids: CASSLGAQETQYF. In DNA form, the CDR3 reads TGTGCCAGCAGCTTGGGGGCCCAAGAGACCCAGTACTTC.

J is TRBJ2-1 and V is TRBV28, with TRBD1 matching over 8 bases. V dropped 1 base and J dropped 8; count of bases not matched to a gene: 7. The germline V gene encodes CDR1 MDHEN and CDR2 SYDVKM. The CDR3 sequence is 15 residues long. CDR3: CASSLLGRGPDEQFF. The CDR3 DNA sequence: TGTGCCAGCAGTTTATTGGGCAGGGGGCCGGATGAGCAGTTCTTC.

This rearrangement joins TRBV19 to TRBJ1-2; D uncertain. This CDR3 is 10 amino acids long. In germline, CDR1 is LNHDA, CDR2 SQIVND (reference sequence). V was trimmed by 6 bases and J by 4 bases, leaving 3 bases between them. The CDR3 coding sequence is TGTGCCAGTAGGAGCTATGGCTACACCTTC. Translation gives CASRSYGYTF.

The chain combines TRBV27 with TRBJ2-7; D gene unclear. CDR3 length: 14 amino acids. Germline V CDR1 and CDR2: MNHEY, SMNVEV (reference sequence). V was pared by 6 bases and J by 1 base, with 13 bases between. CDR3: CASSRQTGSYEQYF. CDR3 sequence (DNA): TGTGCCAGCAGCCGCCAGACGGGTTCCTACGAGCAGTACTTC.

About this clone itself: A junction end diverges from the germline sequence, so it may reflect a read error. Other DNA sequences in this sample translate to the same CDR3. The chain uses TRBV4-2 and TRBJ1-1; the D is unclear. CDR1 and CDR2 (germline): LGHNA, YNFKEQ. CDR3 size: 13 residues. The CDR3 spells CASSQDNSGEAFF. Written as DNA, the CDR3 is TGTGCCAGCAGCCAAGATAACAGCGGTGAAGCCTTCTTT.

Notes on this clone: Other DNA sequences in the same sample also yield this CDR3. The chain combines TRBV7-2 with TRBJ1-2; TRBD1 aligns across 7 bases. V was pared by 5 bases and J by 4 bases, with 4 bases of the junction left unmatched. Germline V gene lookup returns CDR1 SGHTA and CDR2 FQGNSA. The CDR3 runs 13 residues. CDR3 loop: CASSAGQSYGYTF. DNA for the CDR3: TGTGCCAGCAGCGCGGGACAGTCCTATGGCTACACCTTC.

The J gene is TRBJ2-5, the V gene TRBV7-2, with TRBD1 matching 7 bases. J gave up 1 base and V 5 bases, and 4 bases lay outside the gene matches. Germline-derived CDR1 and CDR2 are SGHTA and FQGNSA. The CDR3 is made up of 14 amino acids. CDR3 in DNA: TGTGCCAGCAGCCTAGACAGGGCCCAAGAGACCCAGTACTTC. The encoded protein is CASSLDRAQETQYF. The whole variable domain, filled in from reference TRBV7-2 and TRBJ2-5, reads GAGVSQSPSNKVTEKGKDVELRCDPISGHTALYWYRQSLGQGLEFLIYFQGNSAPDKSGLPSDRFSAERTGGSVSTLTIQRTQQEDSAVYLCASSLDRAQETQYFGPGTRLLVL.

The rearrangement uses TRBV27 and TRBJ1-2; 9 bases are shared with TRBD1. Germline CDR1 is MNHEY and CDR2 is SMNVEV (reference sequence). This CDR3 is 14 amino acids long. J lost 8 bases, V lost 5 bases, and 9 bases had no gene match. The CDR3 nucleotides read TGTGCCAGCAGTCTCCGGGACAGGGCAGTCGGCTACACCTTC. Translating gives CASSLRDRAVGYTF.

The gene calls are TRBV11-2 and TRBJ2-4, with 8 bases fitting TRBD1. Germline CDR1 and CDR2: SGHAT and FQNNGV. Trimming removed 2 bases from V and 6 bases from J; junction bases left unmatched: 3. The CDR3 contains 14 residues. The CDR3 here is CASSLSGQGNIQYF. CDR3 nucleotides: TGTGCCAGCAGCTTATCAGGACAGGGAAACATTCAGTACTTC.

V usage is TRBV27 and J usage is TRBJ1-2; no firm D call. CDR1 and CDR2 (germline): MNHEY, SMNVEV (reference sequence). Trimming removed 5 bases at V and 4 bases at J, with 11 bases between. CDR3 length: 13 residues. The CDR3 region has the DNA TGTGCCAGCAGTCGCGGGAGGACCTATGGCTACACCTTC. This encodes CASSRGRTYGYTF.

CDR3 nucleotide sequence: TGTGCCAGCAGCTTGCGCGGGACAGGGCGTCAAGAGCAGTACTTC. Translating it yields CASSLRGTGRQEQYF. The V call is TRBV5-4, the J call TRBJ2-7, with 9 bases that match TRBD1. The CDR3 contains 15 residues. V lost 1 base, J lost 7 bases, and 9 bases stayed unmatched. From germline, CDR1 is SGHNT and CDR2 YYREEE (reference sequence).

CDR3 residues: CASSEDRLAENYEQYF. CDR3 coding DNA: TGTGCCAGCAGTGAAGATAGACTAGCGGAGAACTACGAGCAGTACTTC. The V and J genes are TRBV2 and TRBJ2-7; 9 bases match TRBD2. Germline trimming cut 1 base from V and 3 bases from J; bases unmatched to any gene: 7. Germline V gives CDR1 SNHLY, CDR2 FYNNEI. CDR3 length equals 16 residues. Combining the CDR3 with reference TRBV2 and TRBJ2-7 gives the whole variable domain EPEVTQTPSHQVTQMGQEVILRCVPISNHLYFYWYRQILGQKVEFLVSFYNNEISEKSEIFDDQFSVERPDGSNFTLKIRSTKLEDSAMYFCASSEDRLAENYEQYFGPGTRLTVT.

This chain uses TRBV2 with TRBJ2-7; D gene unclear. The CDR3 totals 14 residues. Germline CDR1 reads SNHLY; CDR2 reads FYNNEI. Trimming shortened V by 4 bases and J by 0 bases, and 10 bases separated the two germline ends. The DNA for the CDR3 is TGTGCCAGCAGTGGCGACTCCCGCTCCTACGAGCAGTACTTC. Translated, it gives CASSGDSRSYEQYF.

The chain carries TRBV28 and TRBJ2-3; D not resolved. V lost 5 bases to trimming and J lost 4 bases, with 16 bases between them. Germline V gene lookup returns CDR1 MDHEN and CDR2 SYDVKM. The CDR3 extends over 15 amino acids. The CDR3 coding sequence is TGTGCCAGCAGTCGTGTCGGTAGTATCGCAGATACGCAGTATTTT. This gives the protein CASSRVGSIADTQYF.

The V call is TRBV4-2, the J call TRBJ2-5, with TRBD2 identical over 15 bases. The junction had 5 bases not matched to a gene; V was cut back by 1 base and J by 5 bases. Germline loops: CDR1 LGHNA, CDR2 YNFKEQ. The CDR3 spans 17 residues. CDR3 sequence reads: CASSQGTSGGAEETQYF. The CDR3 DNA sequence: TGTGCCAGCAGCCAAGGGACTAGCGGGGGGGCCGAGGAGACCCAGTACTTC.

The chain has TRBV9 and TRBJ2-7; perhaps TRBD2 as D (6 bases). The CDR3 sequence is 14 residues long. Between the trimmed V and J ends, which lost 3 bases and 6 bases, there was a span of 16 bases. Germline V gene data show CDR1 as SGDLS and CDR2 as YYNGEE. The CDR3: CASSARPDGGEQYF. For the CDR3, the DNA is TGTGCCAGCAGCGCTCGTCCTGACGGGGGCGAGCAGTACTTC.

This chain uses TRBV6-5 with TRBJ1-1; D may be TRBD1 (6 bases). This CDR3 has 14 amino acids. The germline V gene encodes CDR1 MNHEY and CDR2 SVGAGI. Trimming shortened V by 6 bases and J by 1 base, and 12 bases separated the two germline ends. The CDR3: CASRTQGRNTEAFF. The DNA for the CDR3 is TGTGCCAGCAGAACACAGGGACGGAACACTGAAGCTTTCTTT.

The chain couples TRBV27 to TRBJ2-7, with D tentatively TRBD2 (6 bases). The ends were cut back, 5 bases at V and 0 bases at J, with 14 bases in the middle. The CDR3 contains 15 residues. Germline V lookup: CDR1 MNHEY, CDR2 SMNVEV (reference sequence). The CDR3 reads CASSPLSGSSYEQYF. The CDR3 nucleotides read TGTGCCAGCAGTCCACTTAGCGGAAGCTCCTACGAGCAGTACTTC.

The chain couples TRBV4-1 to TRBJ2-5; TRBD2 agrees at 9 bases. Germline V gene sequence: CDR1 MGHRA, CDR2 YSYEKL. The CDR3 has 16 residues. J lost 5 bases, V lost 0 bases, and 7 bases had no gene match. The CDR3 is CASSQDGAGGEETQYF. The CDR3, as DNA: TGCGCCAGCAGCCAAGATGGGGCGGGGGGGGAGGAGACCCAGTACTTC.